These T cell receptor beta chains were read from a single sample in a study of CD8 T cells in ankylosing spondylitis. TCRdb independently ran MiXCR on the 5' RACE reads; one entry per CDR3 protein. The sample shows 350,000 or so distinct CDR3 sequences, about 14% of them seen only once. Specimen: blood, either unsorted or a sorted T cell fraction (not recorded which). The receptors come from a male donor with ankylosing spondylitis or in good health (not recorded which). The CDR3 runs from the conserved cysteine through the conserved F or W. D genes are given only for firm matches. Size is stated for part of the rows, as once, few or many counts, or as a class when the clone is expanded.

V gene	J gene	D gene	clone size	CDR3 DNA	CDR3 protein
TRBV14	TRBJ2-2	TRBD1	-	TGTGCCAGCAGCCAAAGGTCCAGGGGGACCGGGGAGCTGTTTTTT	CASSQRSRGTGELFF
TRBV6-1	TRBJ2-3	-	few	TGTGCCAGCAGGCTTGGCGGAGGGAGCACAGATACGCAGTATTTT	CASRLGGGSTDTQYF
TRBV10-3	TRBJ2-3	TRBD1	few	TGTGCCATCAGTGAGTCGGACAGGGGAAGGGCAGATACGCAGTATTTT	CAISESDRGRADTQYF
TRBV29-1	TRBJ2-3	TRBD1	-	TGCAGCACCAGGACAGGGACAGATACGCAGTATTTT	CSTRTGTDTQYF
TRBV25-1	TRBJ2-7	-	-	TGTGCCAGCAGTGAACATGAGTACTTATCTAATCGCTTC	CASSEHEYLSNRF
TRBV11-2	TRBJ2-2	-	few	TGTGCCAGCAGCTTAACGGGTGGTGGAACCGGGGAGCTGTTTTTT	CASSLTGGGTGELFF
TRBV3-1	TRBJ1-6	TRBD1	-	TGTGCCAGCAGCCAAGCCGGGACAGGGGCTAGTAGGACACCCCTCCACTTT	CASSQAGTGASRTPLHF
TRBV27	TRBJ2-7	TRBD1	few	TGTGCCAGCAGTTACCTCAGACAGGGGAAAGGCGAGCAGTACTTC	CASSYLRQGKGEQYF
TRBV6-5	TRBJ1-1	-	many	TGTGCCAGCAGTTTATCACCCGGGAGGAGAGACACTGAAGCTTTCTTT	CASSLSPGRRDTEAFF
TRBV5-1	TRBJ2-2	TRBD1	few	TGCGCCAGCAGCCCCGGACAGGGATCTTCGTACACCGGGGAGCTGTTTTTT	CASSPGQGSSYTGELFF
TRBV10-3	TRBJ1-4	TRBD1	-	TGTGCCATCAGTGAGTCGGAGAGGGGGCTTGGAAAACTGTTTTTT	CAISESERGLGKLFF